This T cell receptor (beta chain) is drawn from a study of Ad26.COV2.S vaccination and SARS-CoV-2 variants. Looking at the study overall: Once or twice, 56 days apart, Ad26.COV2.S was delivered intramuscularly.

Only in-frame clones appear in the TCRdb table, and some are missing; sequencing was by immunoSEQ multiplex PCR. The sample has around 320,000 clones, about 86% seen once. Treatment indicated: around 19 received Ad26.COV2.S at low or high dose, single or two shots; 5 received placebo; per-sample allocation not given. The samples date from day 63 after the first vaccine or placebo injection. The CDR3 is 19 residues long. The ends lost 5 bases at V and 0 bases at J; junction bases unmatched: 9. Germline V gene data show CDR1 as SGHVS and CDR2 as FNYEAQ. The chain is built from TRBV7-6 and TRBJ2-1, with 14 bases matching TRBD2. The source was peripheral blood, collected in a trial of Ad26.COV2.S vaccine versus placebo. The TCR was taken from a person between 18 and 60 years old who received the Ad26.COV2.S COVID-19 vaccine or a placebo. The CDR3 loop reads CASSLTSGGAKSSYNEQFF. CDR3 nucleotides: TGTGCCAGCAGCCTGACTAGCGGGGGGGCGAAGAGCTCCTACAATGAGCAGTTCTTC.